Sequencing of this T cell receptor (beta chain) was carried out in a study of response to subunit inactivated influenza vaccine. This clonotype was observed a few times. With a much larger clone just one base away, this may be a read error. TCRdb processed the RT-PCR reads anew with MiXCR; each CDR3 protein has one entry. The repertoire consists of roughly 620,000 distinct CDR3 sequences, with 11% occurring once and the leading ten covering more than 9.5%. The sample was also linked to a second study, of T cells expressing NK-cell markers. This second study notes: A 5'RACE template switching approach incorporating UMIs was used to make TCR beta cDNA. HCMV seropositivity characterized seven of the eight sequenced donors, and seronegativity one. Each of about 6 donors carried dominant NKG2C+ clonotypes accounting for about 1.0-8% of CD8+ T cells.

This sequence was found in a man in his forties or fifties who received an inactivated influenza vaccine. The starting material was PBMCs from blood, obtained on the day of vaccination.

The DNA of the CDR3 is TGCGCCAGCAGCTCGTGGCAGGGGAACACCGGGGAGCTGTTTTTT. This codes for CASSSWQGNTGELFF. The chain carries TRBV5-1 and TRBJ2-2; weak D call: TRBD1 (5 bases). Trimming took off 3 bases at V and 1 base at J, with 10 bases between the two ends. Germline CDR1 SGHRS, CDR2 YFSETQ. The CDR3 is 15 residues long.